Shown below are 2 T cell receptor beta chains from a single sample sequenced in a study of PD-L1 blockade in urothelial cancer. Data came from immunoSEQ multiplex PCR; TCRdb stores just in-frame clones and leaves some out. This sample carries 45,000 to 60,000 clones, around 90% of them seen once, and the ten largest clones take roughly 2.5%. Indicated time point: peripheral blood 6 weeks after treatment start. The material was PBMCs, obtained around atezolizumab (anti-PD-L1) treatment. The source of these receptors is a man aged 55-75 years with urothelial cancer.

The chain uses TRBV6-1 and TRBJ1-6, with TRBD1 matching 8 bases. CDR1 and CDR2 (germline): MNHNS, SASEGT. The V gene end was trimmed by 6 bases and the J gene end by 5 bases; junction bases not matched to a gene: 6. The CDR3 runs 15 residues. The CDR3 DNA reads TGTGCCAGCAGGAGACAGGGGAACGATAATTCACCCCTCCACTTT. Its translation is CASRRQGNDNSPLHF.

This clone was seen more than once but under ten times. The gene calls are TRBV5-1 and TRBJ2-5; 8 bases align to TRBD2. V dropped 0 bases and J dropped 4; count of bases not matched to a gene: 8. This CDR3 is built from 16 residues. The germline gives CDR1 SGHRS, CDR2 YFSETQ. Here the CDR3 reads CASSLVAGGASETQYF. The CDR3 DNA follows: TGCGCCAGCAGCTTGGTCGCCGGGGGGGCGTCAGAGACCCAGTACTTC.